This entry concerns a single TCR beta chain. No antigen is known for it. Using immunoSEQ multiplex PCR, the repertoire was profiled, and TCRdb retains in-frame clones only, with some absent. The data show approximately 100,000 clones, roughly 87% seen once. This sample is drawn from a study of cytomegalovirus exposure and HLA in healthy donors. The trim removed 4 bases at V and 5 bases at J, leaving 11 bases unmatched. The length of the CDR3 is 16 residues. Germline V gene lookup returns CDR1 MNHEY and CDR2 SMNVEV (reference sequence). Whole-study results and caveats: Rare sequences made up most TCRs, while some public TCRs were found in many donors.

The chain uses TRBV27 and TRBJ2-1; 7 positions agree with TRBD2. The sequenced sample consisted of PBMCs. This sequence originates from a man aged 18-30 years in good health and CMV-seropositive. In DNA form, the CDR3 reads TGTGCCAGCAGTTCCCTGGGTGCGCGGGGGAACAATGAGCAGTTCTTC. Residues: CASSSLGARGNNEQFF.